This T cell receptor (beta chain) derives from a study of Graves' ophthalmopathy and Graves' hyperthyroidism. Findings and limits, study-wide: Classification of ophthalmopathy versus stable hyperthyroidism by a 13-signature model yielded approximately 90% sensitivity and 70% to 83% specificity. Most expanded clonotypes from thyroid (those above 0.001 frequency) were also found in blood.

A note on this clonotype: Its antigen is undetermined.

This CDR3 contains 12 residues. With 6 bases removed from V and 4 bases from J, the gap between germline ends came to 9 bases. The V gene's germline CDR1 is MNHEY and CDR2 SVGAGI. The authors amplified TCR beta CDR3 regions from RNA transcripts. First-round RT-PCR used HTBI primers; second-round multiplex PCR followed. Each CDR3 protein gets one entry after TCRdb re-called the multiplex PCR reads with MiXCR. The sample consists of about 740,000 distinct CDR3 sequences, 40% of them appearing once. All donors with ophthalmopathy were recorded as having moderate-to-severe activity, CAS ≥3, NOSPECS ≥4 and a duration under 3 months. Around 9.9 ml of fresh blood yielded the PBMCs by density gradient.

V is TRBV6-5 and J is TRBJ1-2; D is unresolved. The sequenced sample was peripheral blood. The receptor was derived from an adult man with Graves' ophthalmopathy. The CDR3 DNA follows: TGTGCCAGCAGCAAGGGAGGCTATGGCTACACCTTC. It codes for CASSKGGYGYTF.